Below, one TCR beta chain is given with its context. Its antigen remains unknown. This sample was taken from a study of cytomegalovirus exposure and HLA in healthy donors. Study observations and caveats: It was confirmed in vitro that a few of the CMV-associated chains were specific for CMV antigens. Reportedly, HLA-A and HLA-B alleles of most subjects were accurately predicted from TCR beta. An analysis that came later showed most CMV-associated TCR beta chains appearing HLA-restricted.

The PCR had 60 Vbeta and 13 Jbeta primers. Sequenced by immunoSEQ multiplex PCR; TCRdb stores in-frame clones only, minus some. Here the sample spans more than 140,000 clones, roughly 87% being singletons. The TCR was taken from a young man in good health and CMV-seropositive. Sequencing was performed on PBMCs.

This CDR3 is CASTNPYNEQFF. The CDR3 DNA follows: TGTGCCAGCACTAATCCCTACAATGAGCAGTTCTTC. This rearrangement joins TRBV28 to TRBJ2-1; D uncertain. V dropped 7 bases and J dropped 2 bases, with 6 bases sitting between them. This CDR3 is built from 12 residues. Germline loops: CDR1 MDHEN, CDR2 SYDVKM.